Presented here are 18 T cell receptor beta chains from one specimen sequenced in a study of cytomegalovirus exposure and HLA in healthy donors. Primers included in the PCR were 60 Vbeta and 13 Jbeta primers. Clones were read by immunoSEQ multiplex PCR, and TCRdb kept only the in-frame ones, dropping some. The data hold roughly 120,000 clones, with 79% observed a single time. Sequencing was carried out using PBMCs. These TCRs come from a man aged 25 to 40 in good health and CMV-seropositive.

The rearrangement links TRBV6-6 to TRBJ1-2; 9 bases agree with TRBD1. Germline V gives CDR1 MNHNY, CDR2 SVGAGI (reference sequence). V dropped 4 bases and J dropped 2; count of bases not matched to a gene: 5. The CDR3 runs 15 residues. Here the CDR3 reads CASSLGQGSNYGYTF. DNA for the CDR3: TGTGCCAGCAGTTTGGGACAGGGTTCCAACTATGGCTACACCTTC.

Concerning this clone itself: At one end, the junction sequence differs from germline, possibly due to a read error. The gene calls are TRBV13 and TRBJ1-2, with 10 bases matching TRBD1. CDR1 PRHDT and CDR2 FYEKMQ come from the germline V gene (reference sequence). The CDR3 runs to 13 residues. The CDR3 DNA reads TGTGCCAGCAGCCTAGGACAGGGGGATGGCTACACCTTC. Amino acids: CASSLGQGDGYTF.

V usage is TRBV2 and J usage is TRBJ2-5, with 16 bases that match TRBD2. The trim removed 7 bases at V and 5 bases at J, leaving 13 bases unmatched. The CDR3 spans 18 residues. The germline gives CDR1 SNHLY, CDR2 FYNNEI. Here the CDR3 reads CASNRRGTSGGAGETQYF. CDR3 nucleotides: TGTGCCAGCAACCGAAGGGGGACTAGCGGGGGGGCGGGTGAGACCCAGTACTTC.

The rearrangement joins TRBV7-2 to TRBJ2-1; 7 positions match TRBD2. CDR3 length equals 15 residues. CDR1 and CDR2 (germline): SGHTA, FQGNSA. V lost 1 base, J lost 0 bases, and 0 bases stayed unmatched. Written as DNA, the CDR3 is TGTGCCAGCAGCTTAGGGGGGGGCTCCTACAATGAGCAGTTCTTC. Its protein is CASSLGGGSYNEQFF.

The CDR3 coding sequence is TGTGCCAGCAGTTCGTCTTCACCTCTAAACACAGATACGCAGTATTTT. Translation: CASSSSSPLNTDTQYF. The V gene is TRBV27, the J gene TRBJ2-3; D unresolved. V was trimmed by 4 bases and J by 2 bases, leaving 16 bases between them. The CDR3 runs to 16 residues. Germline V CDR1 and CDR2: MNHEY, SMNVEV (reference sequence).

This clone was counted between two and nine times. The rearrangement joins TRBV15 to TRBJ2-1; 7 nucleotides agree with TRBD2. Trimming removed 6 bases from V and 6 bases from J; junction bases left unmatched: 11. The CDR3 extends over 15 amino acids. Germline CDR1 LNHNV, CDR2 YYDKDF (reference sequence). CDR3 protein: CATRGGGGKRNEQFF. The CDR3 coding sequence is TGTGCCACCAGGGGTGGGGGGGGGAAACGCAATGAGCAGTTCTTC.

The chain uses TRBV11-2 and TRBJ2-5; TRBD2 matches 11 bases. Germline CDR1 and CDR2: SGHAT and FQNNGV. This CDR3 spans 15 amino acids. Trimming removed 5 bases from V and 5 bases from J; junction bases left unmatched: 7. The CDR3 region has the DNA TGTGCCAGCAGCATACTAGCGGGGGCGGGGGAGACCCAGTACTTC. As protein: CASSILAGAGETQYF.

In this sample, this clone turned up a few times. The rearrangement links TRBV14 to TRBJ1-1, with D uncertain. Germline V gene lookup returns CDR1 SGHDN and CDR2 FVKESK. The CDR3 is made up of 13 amino acids. The V and J ends lost 3 bases and 7 bases respectively, with 12 bases between them. CDR3 protein: CASSQVMGGEAFF. The CDR3 DNA is TGTGCCAGCAGCCAGGTGATGGGAGGTGAAGCTTTCTTT.

This chain's CDR3 is CAIRPGTGTFYEQYF. CDR3 DNA: TGTGCCATCAGACCCGGGACAGGGACATTCTACGAGCAGTACTTC. This chain connects TRBV10-3 to TRBJ2-7, with 9 bases matching TRBD1. The J segment lost 3 bases and the V segment lost 6 bases, leaving 9 bases of the junction unmatched. Per germline, CDR1 ENHRY and CDR2 SYGVKD. The CDR3 extends over 15 amino acids.

This sequence joins TRBV5-6 and TRBJ1-2; D might be TRBD1 (6 bases). V dropped 4 bases and J dropped 8 bases, with 21 bases sitting between them. The germline V gene encodes CDR1 SGHDT and CDR2 YYEEEE. This CDR3 is built from 15 residues. DNA for the CDR3: TGTGCCAGCAGCCTATCCTGGACAGCCTCTATGGGCTACACCTTC. Translation: CASSLSWTASMGYTF. Looking up the rest from reference TRBV5-6 and TRBJ1-2 gives the full variable domain: DAGVTQSPTHLIKTRGQQVTLRCSPKSGHDTVSWYQQALGQGPQFIFQYYEEEERQRGNFPDRFSGHQFPNYSSELNVNALLLGDSALYLCASSLSWTASMGYTFGSGTRLTVV.

As regards this clone: One junction end disagrees with the germline gene, perhaps due to a read error. The genes are TRBV7-9 and TRBJ2-1; 7 nucleotides align to TRBD1. This CDR3 spans 18 amino acids. Germline lookup yields CDR1 SEHNR and CDR2 FQNEAQ (reference sequence). In DNA form, the CDR3 reads TGTTCCAGCAGCTTAGGTTCCGGTATAGGGGGCCCATACAATGAGCAGTTCTTC. Its translation: CSSSLGSGIGGPYNEQFF.

This sequence joins TRBV18 and TRBJ1-2; the match to TRBD1 covers 9 bases. After removal of 1 base from V and 12 bases from J, the junction contained 3 bases not matched to a gene. In germline, CDR1 is KGHSH, CDR2 LQKENI. This CDR3 has 12 amino acids. The CDR3 bases are TGTGCCAGCTCACCACGACAGGGGGAAAACACCTTC. It translates to CASSPRQGENTF.

The chain combines TRBV7-2 with TRBJ1-1; D might be TRBD1 (5 bases). Per germline, CDR1 SGHTA and CDR2 FQGNSA. Trimming removed 6 bases at V and 3 bases at J, with 17 bases between. The length of the CDR3 is 15 residues. CDR3 sequence: CASRRGGSEDTEAFF. The CDR3 nucleotides are TGTGCCAGCAGGAGGGGAGGGTCCGAGGACACTGAAGCTTTCTTT.

The CDR3 is CASSGTGSEAFF. CDR3 nucleotides: TGTGCCAGCAGCGGGACAGGGTCTGAAGCTTTCTTT. V is TRBV7-8 and J is TRBJ1-1; 9 bases align to TRBD1. V was pared by 5 bases and J by 6 bases, with 1 base of the junction left unmatched. Germline V gene lookup returns CDR1 SGHVS and CDR2 FQNEAQ. The CDR3 is 12 residues long. The variable domain in full, with the rest retrieved from reference TRBV7-8 and TRBJ1-1, is GAGVSQSPRYKVAKRGQDVALRCDPISGHVSLFWYQQALGQGPEFLTYFQNEAQLDKSGLPSDRFFAERPEGSVSTLKIQRTQQEDSAVYLCASSGTGSEAFFGQGTRLTVV.

The J gene is TRBJ2-3, the V gene TRBV6-5, with D tentatively TRBD2 (6 bases). V lost 2 bases and J lost 4, with 10 bases in between. The germline CDR1 and CDR2 sequences are MNHEY and SVGAGI. The CDR3 covers 14 residues. Here the CDR3 reads CASSYPLAPDTQYF. The CDR3 nucleotides are TGTGCCAGCAGTTACCCCCTAGCGCCAGATACGCAGTATTTT.

The V and J genes are TRBV15 and TRBJ2-1; tentatively, D is TRBD1 (6 bases). Trimming pared 4 bases from V and 0 bases from J, leaving 10 bases between. CDR1 is LNHNV, CDR2 YYDKDF, per germline (reference sequence). This CDR3 spans 15 amino acids. CDR3 nucleotide sequence: TGTGCCACCAGCAAGGAACAGGGCTCCTACAATGAGCAGTTCTTC. Translated, it gives CATSKEQGSYNEQFF.

The J gene is TRBJ2-5, the V gene TRBV30; 9 nucleotides align to TRBD2. The CDR3 extends over 15 amino acids. Germline V gives CDR1 GTSNPN, CDR2 SVGIG (reference sequence). Trimming at V came to 2 bases and at J to 5 bases, leaving 9 bases not matched to a gene. CDR3 sequence: CAWSRRGGREETQYF. The DNA for the CDR3 is TGTGCCTGGAGTCGGCGGGGGGGCCGGGAGGAGACCCAGTACTTC.

The chain employs TRBV5-5 and TRBJ1-1; D unclear. The CDR3 contains 15 residues. From germline, CDR1 is SGHKS and CDR2 YYEKEE (reference sequence). Trimming shortened V by 0 bases and J by 0 bases, and 9 bases separated the two germline ends. The CDR3 DNA sequence: TGTGCCAGCAGCTTGGTCCCACAGATGAACACTGAAGCTTTCTTT. This sequence encodes CASSLVPQMNTEAFF.